These T cell receptor beta chains were read from a single sample in a study of cytomegalovirus exposure and HLA in healthy donors. Assay used: immunoSEQ multiplex PCR; TCRdb lists only in-frame clones, some missing. The sample contains 100,000 to 150,000 clones, 80% of which appear only once. Sequenced sample: PBMCs. The receptors here all came from a man aged 30 to 45 in good health and CMV-seropositive. Both conserved end residues are part of each CDR3. The order of the fields is J gene, clone size, V gene, D gene, CDR3 protein, CDR3 DNA. The D gene is left open where the match is weak. Rows give clone size only sometimes, using once, few, many, or a class for an expanded clone.

TRBJ1-3 | - | TRBV4-1 | - | CASSQDPGRSGNTIYF | TGCGCCAGCAGCCAAGATCCGGGTCGCTCTGGAAACACCATATATTTT
TRBJ2-1 | - | TRBV11-2 | - | CASSPRQEYNEQFF | TGTGCCAGCAGCCCTAGACAGGAATACAATGAGCAGTTCTTC
TRBJ2-5 | - | TRBV7-9 | - | CASSLVQGETQYF | TGTGCCAGCAGCTTAGTCCAGGGAGAGACCCAGTACTTC
TRBJ1-3 | - | TRBV21-1 | - | CASSPRDRGPNTIYF | TGTGCCAGCAGTCCCCGGGACAGGGGGCCAAACACCATATATTTT
TRBJ2-2 | few | TRBV7-3 | - | CASSPPGTGELFF | TGTGCCAGCAGCCCCCCAGGGACCGGGGAGCTGTTTTTT
TRBJ2-3 | - | TRBV2 | - | CASSEGSGADTQYF | TGTGCCAGCAGTGAGGGTAGCGGCGCAGATACGCAGTATTTT
TRBJ1-3 | few | TRBV4-1 | - | CASSQITGIAGNTIYF | TGCGCCAGCAGCCAAATAACAGGGATAGCTGGAAACACCATATATTTT
TRBJ1-4 | - | TRBV7-6 | - | CASSLEAGEYEKLFF | TGTGCCAGCAGCTTAGAGGCAGGGGAATATGAAAAACTGTTTTTT
TRBJ2-3 | - | TRBV9 | - | CASSPGTDTQYF | TGTGCCAGCAGCCCGGGGACAGATACGCAGTATTTT
TRBJ1-6 | - | TRBV30 | - | CAWSVGQGPLSPLHF | TGTGCCTGGAGTGTAGGGCAGGGGCCCTTATCACCCCTCCACTTT
TRBJ1-1 | - | TRBV5-1 | - | CASSYNRPAGHGNTEAFF | TGCGCCAGCAGCTACAACCGGCCGGCTGGGCACGGGAACACTGAAGCTTTCTTT
TRBJ1-5 | - | TRBV2 | - | CASSEGSGNSNQPQHF | TGTGCCAGCAGTGAAGGGAGCGGGAATAGCAATCAGCCCCAGCATTTT
TRBJ2-2 | - | TRBV6-6 | - | CASSPTGRTGELFF | TGTGCCAGCAGCCCAACAGGGCGCACCGGGGAGCTGTTTTTT
TRBJ2-3 | - | TRBV2 | TRBD2 | CASSVASGSTDTQYF | TGTGCCAGCAGTGTCGCTAGCGGAAGCACAGATACGCAGTATTTT
TRBJ2-6 | - | TRBV6-5 | - | CASRLTGANVLTF | TGTGCCAGCAGACTTACCGGGGCCAACGTCCTGACTTTC
TRBJ2-1 | - | TRBV11-2 | - | CASTPSSFYNEQFF | TGTGCCAGCACCCCGTCCAGTTTTTACAATGAGCAGTTCTTC
TRBJ2-7 | - | TRBV29-1 | - | CSVGFRGAEQYF | TGCAGCGTTGGCTTCAGGGGGGCCGAGCAGTACTTC
TRBJ2-5 | once | TRBV29-1 | TRBD1 | CSVGGQGKTQYF | TGCAGCGTTGGGGGACAGGGGAAGACCCAGTACTTC
TRBJ2-1 | - | TRBV2 | - | CASNPLTDLNEQFF | TGTGCCAGCAACCCATTGACAGATCTGAATGAGCAGTTCTTC
TRBJ2-3 | - | TRBV6-1 | TRBD1 | CASRRGQVTDTQYF | TGTGCCAGCAGAAGGGGACAGGTTACAGATACGCAGTATTTT
TRBJ1-2 | - | TRBV6-1 | - | CASSPQSERGYTF | TGTGCCAGCAGTCCCCAATCAGAGCGGGGCTACACCTTC
TRBJ1-2 | - | TRBV29-1 | - | CSVEDRGVDYGYTF | TGCAGCGTTGAAGACAGGGGCGTCGACTATGGCTACACCTTC
TRBJ2-3 | once | TRBV5-1 | TRBD2 | CASSLRTSGGARNTQYF | TGCGCCAGCAGCTTGAGGACTAGCGGGGGGGCCAGAAATACGCAGTATTTT
TRBJ1-1 | - | TRBV6-1 | - | CASTHTVGTEAFF | TGTGCCAGCACTCATACCGTCGGCACTGAAGCTTTCTTT
TRBJ2-7 | - | TRBV6-1 | - | CASSDAGDYEQYF | TGTGCCAGCAGTGACGCAGGCGACTACGAGCAGTACTTC
TRBJ2-7 | - | TRBV7-8 | TRBD2 | CASSLQRGGSSYEQYF | TGTGCCAGCAGCTTACAGCGGGGGGGAAGCTCCTACGAGCAGTACTTC
TRBJ1-2 | once | TRBV29-1 | TRBD1 | CSVAGQGAPGYTF | TGCAGCGTGGCCGGACAGGGGGCGCCTGGCTACACCTTC
TRBJ1-5 | - | TRBV6-4 | - | CASSPEFGSQPQHF | TGTGCCAGCTCCCCCGAGTTCGGGAGTCAGCCCCAGCATTTT
TRBJ2-5 | - | TRBV11-2 | - | CASSLSRGREETQYF | TGTGCCAGCAGCTTATCCAGGGGCAGGGAAGAGACTCAGTACTTC
TRBJ2-1 | - | TRBV6-1 | TRBD2 | CASSEAVGAGGGLHEQFF | TGTGCCAGCAGTGAAGCGGTGGGGGCGGGGGGGGGCCTCCATGAGCAGTTCTTC
TRBJ2-7 | once | TRBV6-5 | - | CASTTEGSGPYEQYF | TGTGCCAGCACCACTGAAGGGAGTGGGCCCTACGAGCAGTACTTC
TRBJ1-1 | few | TRBV7-9 | TRBD1 | CASSFTAGTENTEAFF | TGTGCCAGCAGCTTTACGGCCGGGACAGAGAACACTGAAGCTTTCTTT
TRBJ2-2 | - | TRBV6-6 | TRBD2 | CASRRAGVGTGELFF | TGTGCCAGCAGAAGAGCGGGGGTAGGAACCGGGGAGCTGTTTTTT
TRBJ1-5 | - | TRBV5-1 | TRBD1 | CASSPRGLGQPQHF | TGCGCCAGCAGCCCCAGGGGGCTGGGGCAGCCCCAGCATTTT
TRBJ1-3 | few | TRBV9 | TRBD1 | CASSSTIVGQGAGNTIYF | TGTGCCAGCAGCAGTACCATCGTGGGACAGGGGGCTGGAAACACCATATATTTT
TRBJ1-2 | - | TRBV27 | - | CASIIGYTF | TGTGCCAGCATTATTGGCTACACCTTC
TRBJ1-5 | - | TRBV28 | - | CASALGEYSNQPQHF | TGTGCCAGCGCCCTCGGGGAGTATAGCAATCAGCCCCAGCATTTT
TRBJ1-2 | once | TRBV9 | TRBD1 | CASSQGDRGPEGYTF | TGTGCCAGCAGCCAAGGGGACAGGGGCCCAGAAGGCTACACCTTC
TRBJ2-2 | few | TRBV7-3 | TRBD1 | CASSPGTGYNGELFF | TGTGCCAGCAGCCCCGGGACAGGGTATAACGGGGAGCTGTTTTTT
TRBJ1-5 | few | TRBV2 | - | CASSARGTNQPQHF | TGTGCCAGCAGTGCTCGGGGGACCAATCAGCCCCAGCATTTT
TRBJ2-7 | - | TRBV6-1 | - | CASRYRDGSEQYF | TGTGCCAGCAGGTACAGGGATGGCTCCGAGCAGTACTTC